This is a list of T cell receptor beta chains from one sample in a study of beta chain features in type 1 diabetes. Sequenced by immunoSEQ multiplex PCR; TCRdb stores in-frame clones only, minus some. The top ten hold nearly 0.04% of the sample, which has about 710,000 clones, around 15% seen once. Specimen: naive CD4+ T cells from blood. All receptors derive from a man between 18 and 29 years old with type 1 diabetes. Both conserved end residues are part of each CDR3. The order of the fields is D gene, clone size, J gene, V gene, CDR3 length, CDR3 protein, CDR3 DNA. D genes are given only for firm matches. The size entry is marked missing in some rows and otherwise reads once, few, many or a size class.

D: -; size: -; J: TRBJ1-2; V: TRBV5-1; length: 14; CDR3: CASSSRTGNYGYTF; DNA: TGCGCCAGCAGCTCCCGGACGGGCAACTATGGCTACACCTTC
D: -; size: -; J: TRBJ2-1; V: TRBV29-1; length: 13; CDR3: CSVEEHRKPVKFF; DNA: TGCAGCGTTGAAGAACACCGCAAACCCGTTAAGTTCTTC
D: -; size: -; J: TRBJ2-7; V: TRBV30; length: 14; CDR3: CAWSPDSLGYEQYF; DNA: TGTGCCTGGAGCCCCGACTCTTTGGGTTACGAGCAGTACTTC
D: TRBD1; size: few; J: TRBJ1-4; V: TRBV28; length: 15; CDR3: CASIGGGRLNEKLFF; DNA: TGTGCCAGCATAGGAGGGGGCCGTCTTAATGAAAAACTGTTTTTT
D: -; size: -; J: TRBJ1-2; V: TRBV29-1; length: 13; CDR3: CSVESGGGYGYTF; DNA: TGCAGCGTTGAGTCAGGCGGAGGCTATGGCTACACCTTC
D: -; size: -; J: TRBJ1-5; V: TRBV18; length: 15; CDR3: CASSPSGAGNQPQHF; DNA: TGTGCCAGCTCACCATCGGGGGCTGGCAATCAGCCCCAGCATTTT
D: -; size: -; J: TRBJ1-1; V: TRBV6-5; length: 15; CDR3: CASSYSKAGNTEAFF; DNA: TGTGCCAGCAGTTACTCGAAGGCAGGGAACACTGAAGCTTTCTTT
D: -; size: -; J: TRBJ1-2; V: TRBV7-2; length: 14; CDR3: CASSPGAGGYGYTF; DNA: TGTGCCAGCAGCCCCGGGGCAGGAGGTTATGGCTACACCTTC
D: -; size: -; J: TRBJ1-5; V: TRBV7-2; length: 14; CDR3: CASSLERGYQPQHF; DNA: TGTGCCAGCAGCTTAGAGCGGGGGTATCAGCCCCAGCATTTT
D: -; size: few; J: TRBJ2-7; V: TRBV7-9; length: 15; CDR3: CASSLAGGPSYEQYF; DNA: TGTGCCAGCAGCTTAGCGGGTGGACCCTCCTACGAGCAGTACTTC
D: -; size: few; J: TRBJ1-4; V: TRBV7-2; length: 15; CDR3: CASSLNQGSNEKLFF; DNA: TGTGCCAGCAGCTTAAACCAGGGGTCGAATGAAAAACTGTTTTTT
D: -; size: -; J: TRBJ1-2; V: TRBV19; length: 15; CDR3: CASSPHPLRGGGYTF; DNA: TGTGCCAGTAGTCCTCACCCCCTCCGGGGGGGTGGCTACACCTTC
D: TRBD1; size: few; J: TRBJ2-5; V: TRBV7-9; length: 17; CDR3: CASSSPPGQGAWETQYF; DNA: TGTGCCAGCAGCTCCCCTCCCGGACAGGGGGCATGGGAGACCCAGTACTTC
D: -; size: few; J: TRBJ2-7; V: TRBV28; length: 12; CDR3: CASSLGFYEQYF; DNA: TGTGCCAGCAGTTTGGGCTTCTACGAGCAGTACTTC
D: -; size: few; J: TRBJ2-3; V: TRBV20-1; length: 11; CDR3: CSAPLVDTQYF; DNA: TGCAGTGCTCCGCTAGTGGATACGCAGTATTTT
D: -; size: -; J: TRBJ1-1; V: TRBV14; length: 13; CDR3: CASGADWNTEAFF; DNA: TGTGCCAGCGGCGCGGATTGGAACACTGAAGCTTTCTTT
D: TRBD1; size: few; J: TRBJ2-1; V: TRBV18; length: 14; CDR3: CASSPGQGITEQFF; DNA: TGTGCCAGCTCCCCAGGACAGGGAATCACTGAGCAGTTCTTC
D: TRBD1; size: few; J: TRBJ2-3; V: TRBV29-1; length: 14; CDR3: CSVCRDSPTDTQYF; DNA: TGCAGCGTTTGCCGGGACAGTCCCACAGATACGCAGTATTTT
D: TRBD2; size: -; J: TRBJ2-2; V: TRBV11-2; length: 16; CDR3: CASSSVAGANTGELFF; DNA: TGTGCCAGCAGCTCAGTAGCGGGAGCGAACACCGGGGAGCTGTTTTTT
D: -; size: few; J: TRBJ1-6; V: TRBV4-1; length: 13; CDR3: CASSQEGNSPLHF; DNA: TGCGCCAGCAGCCAAGAAGGGAATTCACCCCTCCACTTT
D: TRBD1; size: -; J: TRBJ2-7; V: TRBV19; length: 16; CDR3: CASTNLPGQQIYEQYF; DNA: TGTGCCAGTACTAATCTCCCGGGACAGCAGATCTACGAGCAGTACTTC
D: -; size: few; J: TRBJ2-1; V: TRBV30; length: 15; CDR3: CAWSVLAGGRNEQFF; DNA: TGTGCCTGGAGTGTACTGGCAGGGGGGAGGAATGAGCAGTTCTTC
D: -; size: few; J: TRBJ1-5; V: TRBV7-2; length: 12; CDR3: CASSQFNQPQHF; DNA: TGTGCCAGCAGTCAATTTAATCAGCCCCAGCATTTT
D: -; size: few; J: TRBJ1-1; V: TRBV28; length: 15; CDR3: CASSPWGSGDTEAFF; DNA: TGTGCCAGCAGTCCTTGGGGGTCAGGGGACACTGAAGCTTTCTTT
D: TRBD1; size: -; J: TRBJ1-2; V: TRBV5-4; length: 12; CDR3: CASSAPTGGYTF; DNA: TGTGCCAGCAGCGCCCCGACAGGGGGCTACACCTTC
D: -; size: few; J: TRBJ1-1; V: TRBV14; length: 14; CDR3: CASSQVTVNTEAFF; DNA: TGTGCCAGCAGCCAAGTCACAGTTAACACTGAAGCTTTCTTT
D: TRBD2; size: -; J: TRBJ2-5; V: TRBV28; length: 16; CDR3: CASSAPGLAVRETQYF; DNA: TGTGCCAGCAGTGCTCCGGGACTAGCTGTTAGAGAGACCCAGTACTTC
D: -; size: -; J: TRBJ1-5; V: TRBV30; length: 16; CDR3: CAWSPDRPRGNQPQHF; DNA: TGTGCCTGGAGTCCCGACAGGCCCCGGGGCAATCAGCCCCAGCATTTT
D: -; size: -; J: TRBJ1-1; V: TRBV9; length: 13; CDR3: CASSAQENTEAFF; DNA: TGTGCCAGCAGCGCCCAGGAGAACACTGAAGCTTTCTTT
D: -; size: -; J: TRBJ2-3; V: TRBV27; length: 15; CDR3: CASSLRLDRTDTQYF; DNA: TGTGCCAGCAGTTTACGACTAGACCGCACAGATACGCAGTATTTT
D: -; size: -; J: TRBJ2-2; V: TRBV30; length: 16; CDR3: CAWSVLVGQLDGELFF; DNA: TGTGCCTGGAGTGTACTAGTAGGGCAGCTAGACGGGGAGCTGTTTTTT